This record concerns one TCR beta chain sequence. The antigen is not known. Sequencing sought depths of 1 in 200,000 to 1 in 1 million T cells. Using immunoSEQ multiplex PCR, the repertoire was profiled, and TCRdb retains in-frame clones only, with some absent. This table has more than 85,000 clones, roughly four fifths appearing once. This specimen belongs to a study of cytotoxic CD8 clonotypes in ibrutinib-treated CLL. Study results and caveats: At progression, clonality fell back toward baseline after rising at ibrutinib response.

Germline loops: CDR1 MDHEN, CDR2 SYDVKM. V shed 6 bases and J shed 6 bases, with 12 bases lying between them. CDR3 size: 12 residues. The TCR was taken from a human donor with chronic lymphocytic leukemia. V is TRBV28 and J is TRBJ2-7, with D possibly being TRBD2 (5 bases). The source was PBMCs, collected after 24 months of ibrutinib treatment. DNA of the CDR3: TGTGCCAGCAGCTTGAGCGGATTCGAGCAGTACTTC. This translates into CASSLSGFEQYF.